Shown below are 5 T cell receptor beta chains from a single sample sequenced in a study of blood T cell repertoires in COVID-19. Method: immunoSEQ multiplex PCR; TCRdb's copy keeps in-frame clones and lacks some. This sample has about 140,000 clones, with around 84% found just once. Sequenced input: peripheral blood. These receptor sequences come from a human donor in a cohort sampled during active COVID-19.

The CDR3, as DNA: TGTGCCAGTAGTCCGGTCGGGAGGTTAGCGGCCTCCTACGAGCAGTACTTC. Translation: CASSPVGRLAASYEQYF. The chain links TRBV19 to TRBJ2-7; 7 nucleotides align to TRBD2. Trimming took 5 bases from V and 0 from J; bases not matched to a gene: 13. Germline V gene lookup returns CDR1 LNHDA and CDR2 SQIVND (reference sequence). The CDR3 runs 17 residues.

The chain carries TRBV20-1 and TRBJ1-2; no firm D call. Trimming stripped 6 bases from V and 3 bases from J, with 8 bases between. The CDR3 totals 11 residues. Germline V gene lookup returns CDR1 DFQATT and CDR2 SNEGSKA (reference sequence). CDR3 DNA sequence: TGCAGTGCGCCTGAGGACTATGGCTACACCTTC. Its protein product is CSAPEDYGYTF.

This sequence joins TRBV3-1 (or the pseudogene TRBV3-2) and TRBJ1-2; 8 nucleotides line up with TRBD1. Looked up from germline, CDR1 is LGHDT and CDR2 is YNNKEL (reference sequence). This CDR3 is 15 amino acids long. Germline trimming cut 3 bases from V and 5 bases from J; bases unmatched to any gene: 8. The DNA of the CDR3 is TGTGCCAGCAGCCACTCACCGGGACAGGCTTATGGCTACACCTTC. Encoded protein: CASSHSPGQAYGYTF.

This sequence joins TRBV6-4 and TRBJ2-1; 14 nucleotides agree with TRBD2. Germline V gene sequence: CDR1 MRHNA, CDR2 SNTAGT. Trimming cost V 5 bases and J 6 bases; bases outside gene matches: 6. CDR3 length: 16 amino acids. Written as DNA, the CDR3 is TGTGCCAGCAGTCCAAGGGGACTAGCGGGGGTCAATGAGCAGTTCTTC. It specifies CASSPRGLAGVNEQFF.

V gene TRBV4-2 combines with J gene TRBJ1-2, with a weak D call TRBD1 (5 bases). This CDR3 region has 15 residues. The V and J ends lost 4 bases and 0 bases respectively, with 12 bases between them. The germline V gene has CDR1 LGHNA and CDR2 YNFKEQ. CDR3 protein: CASSPRQRPNYGYTF. For the CDR3, the DNA is TGTGCCAGCAGCCCCCGACAGAGACCTAACTATGGCTACACCTTC.